This T cell receptor (beta chain) was sequenced during a study of cytomegalovirus exposure and HLA in healthy donors. Sequencing used immunoSEQ multiplex PCR; TCRdb keeps in-frame clones, though not all of them. The table lists 90,000 to 150,000 clones, roughly 90% of them singletons. The germline gives CDR1 SEHNR, CDR2 FQNEAQ (reference sequence). Trimming at V came to 4 bases and at J to 6 bases, leaving 9 bases not matched to a gene. The CDR3 is made up of 15 amino acids. Sequencing was done on a sample of PBMCs. The receptor was isolated from a woman between 18 and 29 years old in good health and CMV-seropositive. V is TRBV7-9 and J is TRBJ1-1; 9 positions agree with TRBD1. CDR3: CASSSSNTGGSEAFF. In DNA form, the CDR3 reads TGTGCCAGCAGCTCTAGTAATACAGGGGGCTCTGAAGCTTTCTTT.